This TCR beta chain is drawn from a study of cytomegalovirus exposure and HLA in healthy donors. Use of 60 Vbeta and 13 Jbeta primers characterized the PCR. The method was immunoSEQ multiplex PCR; TCRdb's version includes in-frame clones alone and lacks a portion of them. Here the sample table reports approximately 210,000 clones. Germline V gene data show CDR1 as KGHSH and CDR2 as LQKENI. The CDR3 is 13 residues long. The chain employs TRBV18 and TRBJ2-5; tentative D call: TRBD1 (6 bases). The better agreement between TRBJ2-7 and the DNA end casts doubt on the J call. The sample was PBMCs. The TCR sequence derives from a woman in her 30s in good health and CMV-seropositive. The chain's CDR3 is CASSPPDSYEQYF. CDR3 bases: TGTGCCAGCTCACCTCCGGACAGCTACGAGCAGTACTTC.